The text below deals with one T cell receptor (beta chain). A few counts support this clone. Its recognized antigen is unknown. Nothing much larger sits one base from this clone, and base qualities are not available. TCRbeta CDR3 regions were amplified from genomic DNA using the immunoSEQ Assay, a bias-controlled multiplex PCR. Per the original workflow: Within the assay, amplification of reference gene primers was used to estimate how many nucleated cells each sample contained. Sequence reads were collapsed and filtered to measure the absolute abundance of every unique TCRbeta CDR3 rearrangement. For each sample, productive Simpson clonality was calculated by taking the square root of Simpson's diversity index across productive rearrangements. TCRdb carries this immuneACCESS record with in-frame sequences only. Its versions omit some clonotypes, under half of them owing to an unresolved V gene in the studies checked, with the rest unexplained. V, J and clone size are those of that table, while D and trimming were read from the DNA. This sample holds approximately 170,000 clones; about 90% were observed only once. 9.5% to 12% of the sample comes from the top ten.

The record originates from a study of blood T cell repertoires in COVID-19 (dated by TCRdb to about 2020). At the level of the whole study: Samples covering the acute and convalescent phases of COVID-19 were provided by collaborators in the United States, Italy and Spain. The repertoires were released in a freely available public database meant as a resource for research on the immune response to SARS-CoV-2. Subjects who had been exposed to COVID-19, were actively infected with it, or had recovered from it provided the deeply sampled blood TCRbeta repertoires that made up the dataset. The material from the prospective study consisted of cDNA or gDNA derived from T cells, B-cell-depleted T cells, or PBMCs. Where available, HLA class I and class II types were taken from metadata supplied by the sample provider and were not determined by assay-based typing. The samples were drawn from the first 160 participants of the ongoing ImmuneRACE study and from 950 to 1,500 subjects provided by 6 global collaborators. Sample metadata almost always included a de-identified subject ID, COVID-19 status, age in years and sex. Study-level results and caveats: The quantity of clinical and demographic metadata differed by source and by participant and was supplied without curation.

One collaborating source in Seattle enrolled patients while the patients were actively infected and followed the patients over time throughout the course of disease. Each collaborating institution followed its own protocols to collect whole blood in K2EDTA tubes. For TCRbeta analysis, collaborators shipped samples as frozen whole blood, isolated PBMCs, or DNA extracted from either of those sample types. CDR1 and CDR2 were assigned from the germline V gene as KGHDR and SFDVKD. V and J lose 3 bases and 8 bases, and a span of 13 bases separates them. Taken from cysteine to phenylalanine, the CDR3 has 14 residues. The CDR3 DNA has 42 bases and is translated from base 1.

The clonotype comes from a woman aged 55-75 years with COVID-19, enrolled during active disease. The sequence links TRBV24-1 to TRBJ1-5; the D gene is perhaps TRBD1, from 6 matching bases. Material for sequencing was peripheral blood. The DNA sequence follows: TGTGCCACCAGTGATCGCAGGGGAAAAGAGCCCCAGCATTTT. Its product reads: CATSDRRGKEPQHF.